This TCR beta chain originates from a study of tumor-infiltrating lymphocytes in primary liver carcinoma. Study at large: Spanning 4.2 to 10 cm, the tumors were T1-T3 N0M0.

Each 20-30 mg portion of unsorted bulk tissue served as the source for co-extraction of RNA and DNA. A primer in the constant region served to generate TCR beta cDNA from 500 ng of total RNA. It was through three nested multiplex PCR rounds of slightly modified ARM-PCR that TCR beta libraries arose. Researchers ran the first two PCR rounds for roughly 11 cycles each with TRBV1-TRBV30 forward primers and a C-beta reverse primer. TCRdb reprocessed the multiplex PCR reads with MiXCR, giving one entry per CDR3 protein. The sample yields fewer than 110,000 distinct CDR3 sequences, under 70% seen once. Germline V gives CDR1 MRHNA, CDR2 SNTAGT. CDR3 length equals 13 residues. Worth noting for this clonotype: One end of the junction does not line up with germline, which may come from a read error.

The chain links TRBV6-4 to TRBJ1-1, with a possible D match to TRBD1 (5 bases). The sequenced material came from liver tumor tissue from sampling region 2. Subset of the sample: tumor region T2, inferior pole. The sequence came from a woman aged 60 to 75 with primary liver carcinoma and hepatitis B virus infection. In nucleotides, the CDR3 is TGTGTCAGCAGTGTGGGGGAGAACACTGAAGCTCTCTTT. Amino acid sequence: CVSSVGENTEALF.